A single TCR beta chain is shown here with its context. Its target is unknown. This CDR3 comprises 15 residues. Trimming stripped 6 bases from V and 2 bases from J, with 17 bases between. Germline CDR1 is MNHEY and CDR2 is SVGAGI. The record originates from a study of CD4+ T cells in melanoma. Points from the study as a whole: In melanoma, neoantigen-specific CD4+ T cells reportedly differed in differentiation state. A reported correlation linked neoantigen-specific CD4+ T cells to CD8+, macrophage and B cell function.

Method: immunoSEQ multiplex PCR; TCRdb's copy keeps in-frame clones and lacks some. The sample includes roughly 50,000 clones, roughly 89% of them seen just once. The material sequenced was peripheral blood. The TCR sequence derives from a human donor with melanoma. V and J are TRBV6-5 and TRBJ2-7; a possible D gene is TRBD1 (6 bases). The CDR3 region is CASSPPGTFTYEQYF. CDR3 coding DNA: TGTGCCAGCAGCCCTCCCGGGACATTCACCTACGAGCAGTACTTC.